Below, one T cell receptor beta chain is given with its context. The sample is drawn from a study of blood T cell repertoires in COVID-19. In the study overall: Both acute and convalescent COVID-19 samples were obtained from the United States, Italy and Spain. The analysed material was cDNA or gDNA that came from T cells, B-cell-depleted T cells, or PBMCs.

Germline V gives CDR1 LNHDA, CDR2 SQIVND (reference sequence). The CDR3 consists of 18 residues. Trimming stripped 5 bases from V and 0 bases from J, with 19 bases between. Authors' methods: Reference gene primer amplification in the assay estimated nucleated cell counts. Profiled with immunoSEQ multiplex PCR; TCRdb holds only in-frame clones, not every one. V, J and clone size reflect that table, while D and trimming were determined from the DNA. The table lists 90,000 to 95,000 clones, 70% to 90% of them singletons. This sequence was found in a woman aged 65 to 85 with acute or convalescent COVID-19. The gene calls are TRBV19 and TRBJ1-4; tentatively, D is TRBD1 (6 bases). The sample taken for sequencing was peripheral blood. This chain's CDR3 is CASSATGTRAATNEKLFF. CDR3 bases: TGTGCCAGTAGTGCTACCGGGACACGGGCAGCAACTAATGAAAAACTGTTTTTT.